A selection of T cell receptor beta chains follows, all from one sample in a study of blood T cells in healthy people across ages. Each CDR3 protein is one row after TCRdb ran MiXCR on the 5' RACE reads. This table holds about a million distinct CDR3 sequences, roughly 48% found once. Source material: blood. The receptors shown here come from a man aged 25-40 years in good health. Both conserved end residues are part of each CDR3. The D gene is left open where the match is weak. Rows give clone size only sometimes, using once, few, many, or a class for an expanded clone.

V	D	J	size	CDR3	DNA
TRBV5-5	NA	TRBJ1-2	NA	CASSLGLWSGYGYTF	TGTGCCAGCAGCTTGGGTCTTTGGTCGGGATATGGCTACACCTTC
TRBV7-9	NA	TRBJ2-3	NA	CASSSTSEDTQYF	TGTGCCAGCAGCTCCACCTCAGAAGATACGCAGTATTTT
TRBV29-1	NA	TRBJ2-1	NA	CSHSTGNEQFF	TGCAGCCACTCAACGGGGAATGAGCAGTTCTTC
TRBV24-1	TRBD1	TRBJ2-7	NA	CATSESGTGGFYEQYF	TGTGCCACCAGTGAATCTGGGACAGGGGGTTTCTACGAGCAGTACTTC
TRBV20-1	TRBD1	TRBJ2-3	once	CSARPPGQASTDTQYF	TGCAGTGCTAGGCCTCCGGGACAGGCAAGCACAGATACGCAGTATTTT
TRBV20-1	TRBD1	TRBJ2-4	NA	CSARGIPGQALAKNIQYF	TGCAGTGCTAGAGGGATACCGGGACAGGCATTAGCCAAAAACATTCAGTACTTC
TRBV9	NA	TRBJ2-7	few	CASSVTPSYEQYF	TGTGCCAGCAGCGTTACACCTTCCTACGAGCAGTACTTC
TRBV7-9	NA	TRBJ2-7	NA	CASSQLIDMGTEQYF	TGTGCCAGCAGCCAACTAATCGATATGGGGACCGAGCAGTACTTC
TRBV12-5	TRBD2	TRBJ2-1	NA	CASGFSLLTGTSGEDEQFF	TGTGCTAGTGGTTTCTCCCTTTTAACCGGGACTAGCGGGGAGGATGAGCAGTTCTTC
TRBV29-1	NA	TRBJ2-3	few	CSVVWRNTDTQYF	TGCAGCGTTGTTTGGAGAAACACAGATACGCAGTATTTT
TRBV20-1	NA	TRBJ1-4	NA	CSARDGRGGEKLFF	TGCAGTGCTAGAGATGGCAGGGGAGGTGAAAAACTGTTTTTT
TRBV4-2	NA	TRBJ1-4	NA	CASSPSRDPTNEKLFF	TGTGCCAGCAGCCCCAGTCGGGATCCAACTAATGAAAAACTGTTTTTT
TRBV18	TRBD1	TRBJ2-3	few	CASSPGQPSTDTQYF	TGTGCCAGCTCACCGGGACAGCCATCCACAGATACGCAGTATTTT
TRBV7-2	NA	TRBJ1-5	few	CASSLTPISNQPQHF	TGTGCCAGCAGCTTAACCCCTATTAGCAATCAGCCCCAGCATTTT
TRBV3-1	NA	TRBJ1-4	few	CASSQGYGTDEKLFF	TGTGCCAGCAGCCAAGGGTACGGGACGGATGAAAAACTGTTTTTT
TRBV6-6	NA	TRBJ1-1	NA	CASSYSQQGGTEAFF	TGTGCCAGCAGTTACTCGCAACAGGGAGGAACTGAAGCTTTCTTT
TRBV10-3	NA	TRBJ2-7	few	CAISKGQAYEAYEQYF	TGTGCCATCAGTAAGGGGCAGGCCTATGAGGCCTACGAGCAGTACTTC
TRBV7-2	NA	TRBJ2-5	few	CASSLQRQTQYF	TGTGCCAGCAGCTTACAGCGGCAGACCCAGTACTTC
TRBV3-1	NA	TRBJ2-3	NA	CASSQLAGSRDTQYF	TGTGCCAGCAGCCAATTGGCGGGATCCCGCGATACGCAGTATTTT
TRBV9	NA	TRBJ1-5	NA	CASSPEGWGGQPQHF	TGTGCCAGCAGCCCCGAGGGATGGGGCGGTCAGCCCCAGCATTTT
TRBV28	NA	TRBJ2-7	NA	CASNGLSYEQYF	TGTGCCAGCAATGGCCTCTCCTACGAGCAGTACTTC
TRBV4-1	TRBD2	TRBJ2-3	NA	CASSRPTSGALDTQYF	TGCGCCAGCAGCCGCCCGACTAGCGGGGCGCTAGATACGCAGTATTTT
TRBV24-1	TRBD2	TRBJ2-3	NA	CATSAASGDRDTQYF	TGTGCCACCAGTGCGGCTAGCGGGGATCGGGATACGCAGTATTTT
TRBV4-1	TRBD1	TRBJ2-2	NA	CASSQDEGAIPGELFF	TGCGCCAGCAGCCAAGATGAGGGGGCGATCCCCGGGGAGCTGTTTTTT
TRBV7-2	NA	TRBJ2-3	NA	CASSLSSGDTQYF	TGTGCCAGCAGCCTCAGTTCGGGGGATACGCAGTATTTT
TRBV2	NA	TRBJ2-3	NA	CASSGSGNTQYF	TGTGCCAGCAGTGGTTCGGGGAATACGCAGTATTTT
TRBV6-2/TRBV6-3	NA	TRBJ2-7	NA	CASSRDLTGPPYEQYF	TGTGCCAGCAGCCGTGACCTTACAGGACCCCCCTACGAGCAGTACTTC
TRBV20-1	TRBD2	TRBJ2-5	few	CSARETLGLAVQETQYF	TGCAGTGCTAGAGAGACCTTGGGACTAGCGGTTCAAGAGACCCAGTACTTC
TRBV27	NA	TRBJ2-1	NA	CASSVGSVNEQFF	TGTGCCAGCAGTGTTGGTTCCGTCAATGAGCAGTTCTTC
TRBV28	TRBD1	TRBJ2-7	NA	CASSPTGFTYEQYF	TGTGCCAGCAGCCCGACAGGGTTCACCTACGAGCAGTACTTC
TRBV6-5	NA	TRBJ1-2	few	CASTSRMGSRGYTF	TGTGCCAGCACTTCGCGGATGGGTTCTCGGGGCTACACCTTC
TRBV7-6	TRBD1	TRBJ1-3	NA	CASSSRQGASGNTIYF	TGTGCCAGCAGCTCCCGACAGGGAGCCTCTGGAAACACCATATATTTT
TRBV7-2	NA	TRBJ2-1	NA	CASSLSVGSGTEQFF	TGTGCCAGCAGCCTATCCGTAGGGTCGGGCACTGAGCAGTTCTTC
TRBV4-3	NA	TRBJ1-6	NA	CASSQVLSGGLGNSPLHF	TGCGCCAGCAGCCAAGTGTTATCAGGAGGGTTAGGTAATTCACCCCTCCACTTT
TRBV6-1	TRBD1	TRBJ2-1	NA	CASIARERGHDEQFF	TGTGCCAGCATCGCCCGGGAAAGGGGGCATGATGAGCAGTTCTTC
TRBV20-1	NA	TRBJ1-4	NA	CSAPGHRNEKLFF	TGCAGTGCCCCGGGACACCGGAATGAAAAACTGTTTTTT
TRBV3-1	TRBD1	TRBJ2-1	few	CASSSNRGLSYNEQFF	TGTGCCAGCAGCTCCAACAGGGGTCTATCCTACAATGAGCAGTTCTTC
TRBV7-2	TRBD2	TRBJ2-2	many	CASSFTSGGRTGELFF	TGTGCCAGCAGCTTTACTAGCGGGGGGCGGACCGGGGAGCTGTTTTTT
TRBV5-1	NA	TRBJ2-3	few	CASGDLSDTQYF	TGCGCCAGCGGGGACCTATCAGATACGCAGTATTTT
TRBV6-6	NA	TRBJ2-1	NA	CASSPGHGQQNEQFF	TGTGCCAGCAGTCCCGGACATGGTCAACAGAACGAGCAGTTCTTC
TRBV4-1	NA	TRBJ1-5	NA	CASSRESTAGNQPQHF	TGCGCCAGCAGCCGAGAGAGTACGGCGGGCAATCAGCCTCAGCATTTT
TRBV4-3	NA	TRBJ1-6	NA	CASSQEAAGRYIYNSPLHF	TGCGCCAGCAGCCAAGAGGCAGCCGGACGATATATCTATAATTCACCCCTCCACTTT
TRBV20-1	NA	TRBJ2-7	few	CSAREPRYEQYF	TGCAGTGCTAGAGAGCCTCGTTACGAGCAGTACTTC
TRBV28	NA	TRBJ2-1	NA	CASSNLKDNEQFF	TGTGCCAGCAGCAACTTAAAAGACAATGAGCAGTTCTTC
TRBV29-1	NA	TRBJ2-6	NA	CSVADSFSGANVLTF	TGCAGCGTGGCCGACAGCTTCTCTGGGGCCAACGTCCTGACTTTC
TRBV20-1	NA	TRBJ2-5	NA	CSASYPDRSRETQYF	TGCAGTGCTAGTTACCCGGACCGGTCCAGGGAGACCCAGTACTTC
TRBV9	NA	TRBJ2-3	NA	CASSAQGVGTDTQYF	TGTGCCAGCAGCGCCCAGGGTGTGGGCACAGATACGCAGTATTTT
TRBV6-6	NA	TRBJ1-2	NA	CASSFSGDSCGYTF	TGTGCCAGCAGTTTCTCGGGCGATAGCTGTGGCTACACCTTC
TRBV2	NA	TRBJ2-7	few	CASTVTYEQYF	TGTGCCAGCACGGTAACCTACGAGCAGTACTTC
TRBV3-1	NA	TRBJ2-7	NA	CASTTGQNNEQYF	TGTGCCAGCACCACAGGACAGAACAATGAGCAGTACTTC
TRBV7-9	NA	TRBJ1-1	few	CASSYAGGLMNTEAFF	TGTGCCAGCAGCTACGCGGGGGGCTTGATGAACACTGAAGCTTTCTTT
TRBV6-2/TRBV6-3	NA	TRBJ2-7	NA	CASTLFVGYEQYF	TGTGCCAGCACTCTCTTTGTCGGCTACGAGCAGTACTTC